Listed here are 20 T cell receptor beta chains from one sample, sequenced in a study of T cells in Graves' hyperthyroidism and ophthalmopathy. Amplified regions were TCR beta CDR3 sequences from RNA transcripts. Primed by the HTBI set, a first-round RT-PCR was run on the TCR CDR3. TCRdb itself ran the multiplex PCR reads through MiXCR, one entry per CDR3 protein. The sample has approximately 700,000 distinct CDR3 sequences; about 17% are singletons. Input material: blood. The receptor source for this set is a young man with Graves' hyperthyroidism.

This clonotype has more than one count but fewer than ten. DNA of the CDR3: TGTGCCAGCAGCTTAGGAGGGAGGGCCTGGGACATTCAGTACTTC. Its translation: CASSLGGRAWDIQYF. V is TRBV7-9 and J is TRBJ2-4; 7 positions match TRBD2. The germline V gene encodes CDR1 SEHNR and CDR2 FQNEAQ (reference sequence). The CDR3 contains 15 residues. J gave up 8 bases and V 1 base, and 8 bases lay outside the gene matches.

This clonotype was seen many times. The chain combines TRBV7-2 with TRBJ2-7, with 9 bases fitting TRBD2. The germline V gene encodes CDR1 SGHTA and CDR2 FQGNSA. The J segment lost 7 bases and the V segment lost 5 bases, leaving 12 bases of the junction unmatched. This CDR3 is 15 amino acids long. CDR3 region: CASSATSGSFEEQYF. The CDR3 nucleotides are TGTGCCAGCAGCGCCACTAGCGGGTCGTTCGAGGAGCAGTACTTC.

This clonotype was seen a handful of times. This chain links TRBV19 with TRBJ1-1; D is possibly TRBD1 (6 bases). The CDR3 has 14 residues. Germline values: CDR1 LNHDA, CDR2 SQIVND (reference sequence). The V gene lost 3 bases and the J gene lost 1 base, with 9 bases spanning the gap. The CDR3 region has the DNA TGTGCCAGTAGTATCCGGACAGCGAACACTGAAGCTTTCTTT. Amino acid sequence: CASSIRTANTEAFF.

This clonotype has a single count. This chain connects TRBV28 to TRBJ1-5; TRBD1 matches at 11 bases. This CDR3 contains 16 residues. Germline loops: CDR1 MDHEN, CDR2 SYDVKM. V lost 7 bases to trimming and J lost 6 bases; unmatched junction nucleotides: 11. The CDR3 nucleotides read TGTGCCAGCATCCAAGGGGGTGGGACAGGGGGTCAGCCCCAGCATTTT. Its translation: CASIQGGGTGGQPQHF.

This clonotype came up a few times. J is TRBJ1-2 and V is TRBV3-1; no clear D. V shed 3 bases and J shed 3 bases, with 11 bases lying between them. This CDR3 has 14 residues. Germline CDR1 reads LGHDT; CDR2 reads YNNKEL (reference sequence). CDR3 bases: TGTGCCAGCAGCCAGTCCGAGATGGACTATGGCTACACCTTC. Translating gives CASSQSEMDYGYTF.

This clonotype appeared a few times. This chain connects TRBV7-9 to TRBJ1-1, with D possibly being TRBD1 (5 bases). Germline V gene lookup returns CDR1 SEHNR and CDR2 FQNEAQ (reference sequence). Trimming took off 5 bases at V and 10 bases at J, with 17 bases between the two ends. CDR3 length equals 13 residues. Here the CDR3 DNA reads TGTGCCAGCAGCATTCTACAGGATTGGTCAGCTTTCTTT. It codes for CASSILQDWSAFF.

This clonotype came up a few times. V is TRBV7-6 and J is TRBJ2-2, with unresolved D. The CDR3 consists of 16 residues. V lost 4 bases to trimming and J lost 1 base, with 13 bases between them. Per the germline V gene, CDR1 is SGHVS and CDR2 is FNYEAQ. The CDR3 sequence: CASSSVRRRNTGELFF. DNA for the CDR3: TGTGCCAGCAGCTCCGTCCGGCGGAGGAACACCGGGGAGCTGTTTTTT. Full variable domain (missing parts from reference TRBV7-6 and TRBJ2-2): GAGVSQSPRYKVTKRGQDVALRCDPISGHVSLYWYRQALGQGPEFLTYFNYEAQQDKSGLPNDRFSAERPEGSISTLTIQRTEQRDSAMYRCASSSVRRRNTGELFFGEGSRLTVL.

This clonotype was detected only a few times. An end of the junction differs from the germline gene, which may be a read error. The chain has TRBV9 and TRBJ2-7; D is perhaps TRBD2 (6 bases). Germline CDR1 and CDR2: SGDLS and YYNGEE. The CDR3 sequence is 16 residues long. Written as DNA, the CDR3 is TGTGCCAGCAGCGTAGGATTGGGACTCTCGGGGCACGAGCAGTATTTC. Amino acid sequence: CASSVGLGLSGHEQYF.

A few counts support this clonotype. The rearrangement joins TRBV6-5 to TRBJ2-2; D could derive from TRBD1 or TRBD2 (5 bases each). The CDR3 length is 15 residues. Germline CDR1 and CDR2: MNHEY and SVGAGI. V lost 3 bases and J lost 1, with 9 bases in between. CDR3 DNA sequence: TGTGCCAGCAGTTATGCTGGGGGGAACACCGGGGAGCTGTTTTTT. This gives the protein CASSYAGGNTGELFF.

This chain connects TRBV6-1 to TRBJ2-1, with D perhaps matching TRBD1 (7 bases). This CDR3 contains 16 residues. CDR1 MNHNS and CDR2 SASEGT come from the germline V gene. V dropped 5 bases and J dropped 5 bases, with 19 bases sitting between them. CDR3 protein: CASSPIGGGVNNEQFF. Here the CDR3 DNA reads TGTGCCAGCAGTCCAATAGGGGGCGGGGTTAACAATGAGCAGTTCTTC.

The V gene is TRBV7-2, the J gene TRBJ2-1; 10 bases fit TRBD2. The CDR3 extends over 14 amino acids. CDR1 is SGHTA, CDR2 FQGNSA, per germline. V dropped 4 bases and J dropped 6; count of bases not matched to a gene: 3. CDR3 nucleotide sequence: TGTGCCAGCAGCTACCTAGCGGGAGTCAATGAGCAGTTCTTC. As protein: CASSYLAGVNEQFF.

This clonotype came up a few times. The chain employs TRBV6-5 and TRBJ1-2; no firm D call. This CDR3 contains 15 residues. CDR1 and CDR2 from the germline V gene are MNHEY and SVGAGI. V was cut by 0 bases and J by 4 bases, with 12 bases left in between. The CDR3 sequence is CASSYSASIIYGYTF. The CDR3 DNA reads TGTGCCAGCAGTTACTCGGCCAGTATCATCTATGGCTACACCTTC.

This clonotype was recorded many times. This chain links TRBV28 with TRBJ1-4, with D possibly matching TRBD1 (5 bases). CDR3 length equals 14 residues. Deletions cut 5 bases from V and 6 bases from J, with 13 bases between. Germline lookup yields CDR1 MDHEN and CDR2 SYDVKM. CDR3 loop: CASSPFGGDEKLFF. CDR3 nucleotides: TGTGCCAGCAGTCCTTTCGGAGGGGATGAAAAACTGTTTTTT.

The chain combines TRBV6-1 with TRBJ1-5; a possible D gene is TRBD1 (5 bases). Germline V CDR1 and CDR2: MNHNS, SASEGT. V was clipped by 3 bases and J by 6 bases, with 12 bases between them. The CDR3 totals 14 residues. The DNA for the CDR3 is TGTGCCAGCAGTGACAGGGTAGGAGGTCAGCCCCAGCATTTT. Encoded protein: CASSDRVGGQPQHF.

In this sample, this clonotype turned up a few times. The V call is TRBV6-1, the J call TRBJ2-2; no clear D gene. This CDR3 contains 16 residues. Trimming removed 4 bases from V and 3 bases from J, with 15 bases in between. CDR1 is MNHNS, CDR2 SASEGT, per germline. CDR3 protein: CASSGPLGLHTGELFF. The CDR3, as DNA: TGTGCCAGCAGTGGGCCGCTGGGCCTTCACACCGGGGAGCTGTTTTTT.

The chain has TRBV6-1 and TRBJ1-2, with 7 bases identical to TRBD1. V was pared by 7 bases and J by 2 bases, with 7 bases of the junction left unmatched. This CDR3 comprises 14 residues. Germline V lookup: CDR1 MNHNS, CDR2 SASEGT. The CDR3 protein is CASIYRGDNYGYTF. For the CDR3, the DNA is TGTGCCAGCATCTACAGGGGCGACAACTATGGCTACACCTTC.

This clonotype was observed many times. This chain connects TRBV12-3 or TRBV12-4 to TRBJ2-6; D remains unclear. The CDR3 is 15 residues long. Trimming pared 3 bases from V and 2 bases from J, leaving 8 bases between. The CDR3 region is CASSFWVAGANVLTF. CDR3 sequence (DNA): TGTGCCAGCAGTTTTTGGGTTGCTGGGGCCAACGTCCTGACTTTC.

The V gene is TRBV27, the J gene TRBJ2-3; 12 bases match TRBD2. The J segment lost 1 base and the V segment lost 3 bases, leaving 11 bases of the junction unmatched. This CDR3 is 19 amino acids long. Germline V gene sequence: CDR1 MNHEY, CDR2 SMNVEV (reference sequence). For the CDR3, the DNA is TGTGCCAGCAGTTTTCTAGGTGCTAGCGGGAGGGCCGGCACAGATACGCAGTATTTT. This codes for CASSFLGASGRAGTDTQYF.

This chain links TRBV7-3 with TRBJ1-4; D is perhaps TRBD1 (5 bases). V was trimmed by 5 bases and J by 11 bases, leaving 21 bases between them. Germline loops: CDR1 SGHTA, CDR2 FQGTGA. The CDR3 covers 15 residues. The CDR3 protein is CASSQNSGSFKKLFF. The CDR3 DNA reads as TGTGCCAGCAGCCAAAATTCAGGGTCATTCAAGAAACTGTTTTTT.

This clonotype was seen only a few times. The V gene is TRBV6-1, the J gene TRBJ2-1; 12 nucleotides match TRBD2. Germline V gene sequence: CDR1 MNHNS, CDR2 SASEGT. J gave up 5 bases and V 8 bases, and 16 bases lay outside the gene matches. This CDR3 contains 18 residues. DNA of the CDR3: TGTGCCAGCCTCCCCACACTAGCGGGAGGAGGGGACCACAATGAGCAGTTCTTC. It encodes CASLPTLAGGGDHNEQFF.